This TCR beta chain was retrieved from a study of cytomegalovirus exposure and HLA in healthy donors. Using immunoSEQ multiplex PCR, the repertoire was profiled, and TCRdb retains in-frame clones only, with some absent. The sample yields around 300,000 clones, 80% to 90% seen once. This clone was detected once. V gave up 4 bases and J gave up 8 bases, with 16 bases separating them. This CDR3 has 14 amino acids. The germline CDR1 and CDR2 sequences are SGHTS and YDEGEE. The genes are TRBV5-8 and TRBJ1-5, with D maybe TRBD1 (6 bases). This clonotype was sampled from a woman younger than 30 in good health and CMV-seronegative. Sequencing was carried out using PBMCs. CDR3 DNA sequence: TGTGCCAGCAGCCACGGGACACGCCTAGAGCCCCAGCATTTT. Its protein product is CASSHGTRLEPQHF.